The following is a T cell receptor (beta chain) sequence with its context. Some clones are missing from TCRdb's copy, which holds only in-frame ones; the method was immunoSEQ multiplex PCR. The sample has about 86,000 clones; 65% to 85% are singletons. The record originates from a study of blood T cell repertoires in COVID-19. Germline CDR1 reads SGHTA; CDR2 reads FQGNSA. V lost 3 bases, J lost 4 bases, and 3 bases stayed unmatched. The CDR3 covers 16 residues. The origin of this receptor is a woman of 80 years or more with active or convalescent COVID-19. The rearrangement uses TRBV7-2 and TRBJ2-2, with TRBD2 matching 12 bases. Material for sequencing was peripheral blood. The CDR3 DNA is TGTGCCAGCAGCTTGGGACTAGCGGGTCGCACCGGGGAGCTGTTTTTT. This translates into CASSLGLAGRTGELFF.